The present entry profiles one T cell receptor beta chain with its context. Its antigen is currently unknown. The repertoire was sequenced with immunoSEQ multiplex PCR; TCRdb's copy has only in-frame clones and lacks some. The data show a few hundred thousand clones, more than 70% seen once. This sample is drawn from a study of shared clonotypes between healthy human individuals. Study-wide results and limits: Enrolling few donors narrowed the genetic and exposure-history diversity that was represented.

V lost 0 bases, J lost 4 bases, and 5 bases stayed unmatched. The germline gives CDR1 LGHNA, CDR2 YNFKEQ. The CDR3 contains 16 residues. The sequenced material came from PBMCs. The source of this sequence is a woman in her forties in good health. Some clones in this sample may be carry-over from other donors' samples. The chain uses TRBV4-2 and TRBJ2-1, with TRBD2 matching over 8 bases. CDR3 DNA: TGTGCCAGCAGCCAAGATGGGGTAGCGGGGTACAATGAGCAGTTCTTC. As protein: CASSQDGVAGYNEQFF.